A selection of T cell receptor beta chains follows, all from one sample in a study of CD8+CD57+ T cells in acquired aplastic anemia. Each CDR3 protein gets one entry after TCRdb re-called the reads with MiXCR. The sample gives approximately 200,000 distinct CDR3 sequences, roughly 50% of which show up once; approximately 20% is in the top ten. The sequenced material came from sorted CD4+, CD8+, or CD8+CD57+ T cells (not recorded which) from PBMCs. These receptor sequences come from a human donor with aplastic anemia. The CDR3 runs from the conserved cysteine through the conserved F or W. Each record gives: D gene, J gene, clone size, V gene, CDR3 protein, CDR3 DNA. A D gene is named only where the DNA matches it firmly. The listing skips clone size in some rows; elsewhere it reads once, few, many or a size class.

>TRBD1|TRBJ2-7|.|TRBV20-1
CSARTGVGIEQYF
TGCAGTGCGAGGACAGGGGTGGGTATCGAGCAGTACTTC
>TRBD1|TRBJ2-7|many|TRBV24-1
CATSDWTGALGHEQYF
TGTGCCACCAGTGATTGGACAGGGGCTTTGGGCCACGAGCAGTACTTC
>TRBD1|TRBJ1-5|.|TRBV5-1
CASSARQGSEGNQPQHF
TGCGCCAGCAGCGCAAGACAGGGGTCAGAAGGCAATCAGCCCCAGCATTTT
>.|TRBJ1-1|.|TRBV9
CASSVTGEMNTEAFF
TGTGCCAGCAGCGTGACGGGAGAGATGAACACTGAAGCTTTCTTT
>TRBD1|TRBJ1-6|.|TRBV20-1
CSAHSGQEDNSPLHF
TGCAGTGCCCACTCGGGACAGGAGGATAATTCACCCCTCCACTTT
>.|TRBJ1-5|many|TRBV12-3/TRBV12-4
CASSPQAGQPQHF
TGTGCCAGCAGTCCACAGGCGGGTCAGCCCCAGCATTTT
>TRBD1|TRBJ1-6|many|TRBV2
CASIRTGGGSPLHF
TGTGCCAGCATTCGGACAGGGGGAGGTTCACCCCTCCACTTT
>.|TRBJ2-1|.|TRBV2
CASNEDREYNEQFF
TGTGCCAGCAATGAGGACAGAGAATACAATGAGCAGTTCTTC
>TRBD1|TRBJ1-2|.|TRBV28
CASSLPWTGGSGGYTF
TGTGCCAGCAGCCTTCCCTGGACAGGGGGCTCGGGAGGCTACACCTTC
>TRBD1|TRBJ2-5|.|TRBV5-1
CASSWGQLSEAQYF
TGCGCTAGCAGCTGGGGACAGCTTTCAGAGGCCCAGTACTTC
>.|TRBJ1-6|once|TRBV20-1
CSASRAPGTRNSPLHF
TGCAGTGCCAGCAGGGCGCCGGGGACAAGGAATTCACCCCTCCACTTT
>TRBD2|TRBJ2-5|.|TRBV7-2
CASSLAVLAGGPQETQYF
TGTGCCAGCAGCTTAGCGGTCCTAGCGGGGGGGCCCCAAGAGACCCAGTACTTC
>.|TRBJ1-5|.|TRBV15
CATSRSGSDNQPQHF
TGTGCCACCAGCCGTTCAGGGAGCGACAATCAGCCCCAGCATTTT
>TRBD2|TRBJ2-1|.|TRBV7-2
CASSPRGLAGGAGEQFF
TGTGCCAGCAGCCCAAGGGGACTAGCGGGGGGCGCGGGTGAGCAGTTCTTC
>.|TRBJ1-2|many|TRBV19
CAGDRSCYGYTF
TGTGCCGGTGACAGGAGCTGCTATGGCTACACCTTC
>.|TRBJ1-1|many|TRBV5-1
CASRPRQNTEAFF
TGCGCCAGCAGACCGAGACAGAACACTGAAGCTTTCTTT
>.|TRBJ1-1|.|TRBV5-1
CASSYYPGTNTEAFF
TGCGCCAGCAGCTACTATCCCGGGACGAACACTGAAGCTTTCTTT
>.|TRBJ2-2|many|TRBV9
CASRRWRGYTGELFF
TGTGCCAGCAGGAGGTGGAGGGGGTACACCGGGGAGCTGTTTTTT
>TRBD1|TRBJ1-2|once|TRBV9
CASRRGTGQGVHGYTF
TGTGCCAGCAGGAGAGGCACCGGACAGGGGGTACACGGCTACACCTTC
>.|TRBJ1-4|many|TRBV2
CASRPATNEKLFF
TGTGCCAGCAGGCCGGCAACTAATGAAAAACTGTTTTTT
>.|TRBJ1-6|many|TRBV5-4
CASSPRGGYNSPLHF
TGTGCCAGCAGTCCCAGAGGGGGCTATAATTCACCCCTCCACTTT
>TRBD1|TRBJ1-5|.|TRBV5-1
CASSLKGQGGSTDTQHF
TGCGCCAGCAGCTTGAAAGGACAGGGGGGAAGCACAGATACGCAGCATTTT
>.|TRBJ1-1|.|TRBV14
CASSQMARNTEAFF
TGTGCCAGCAGCCAAATGGCCAGAAACACTGAAGCTTTCTTT
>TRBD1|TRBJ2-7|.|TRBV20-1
CSAGQRVYEQYF
TGCAGTGCGGGACAGCGAGTCTACGAGCAGTACTTC
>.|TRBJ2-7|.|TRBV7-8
CASSLARRIYEQYF
TGTGCCAGCAGCTTAGCGCGGCGGATCTACGAGCAGTACTTC
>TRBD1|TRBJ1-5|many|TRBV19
CASSRDREGNQPQHF
TGTGCCAGTAGTCGCGACAGGGAAGGCAATCAGCCCCAGCATTTT
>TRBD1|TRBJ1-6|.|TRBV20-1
CSARALGTGGDVSLHF
TGCAGTGCTAGAGCATTAGGGACAGGTGGGGATGTGTCCCTCCACTTT
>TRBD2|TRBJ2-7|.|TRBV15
CATANLGGMGEQYF
TGTGCCACAGCTAACCTGGGAGGGATGGGAGAGCAGTACTTC
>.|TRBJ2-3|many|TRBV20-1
CSARTPGKGQDTQYF
TGCAGTGCTAGAACCCCTGGGAAAGGACAAGATACGCAGTATTTT
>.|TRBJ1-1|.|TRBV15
CATSLTGGGDAFF
TGTGCCACCAGCTTGACAGGTGGCGGTGATGCTTTCTTT
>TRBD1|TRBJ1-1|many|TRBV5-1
CASSLGEGQTEAFF
TGCGCCAGCAGCTTGGGAGAGGGACAGACTGAAGCTTTCTTT
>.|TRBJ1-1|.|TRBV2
CASRKDIMNTEAFF
TGTGCCAGTAGAAAAGACATAATGAACACTGAAGCTTTCTTT
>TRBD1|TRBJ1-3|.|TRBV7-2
CASSSPGQGNTIYF
TGTGCCAGCAGCTCCCCGGGACAGGGAAACACCATATATTTT
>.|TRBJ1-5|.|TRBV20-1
CSARPSGPQHF
TGCAGTGCTAGGCCCAGCGGGCCCCAGCATTTT
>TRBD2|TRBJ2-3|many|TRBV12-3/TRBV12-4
CASSRGSGGAGDTQYF
TGTGCCAGCAGCCGCGGTAGCGGGGGGGCCGGAGATACGCAGTATTTT
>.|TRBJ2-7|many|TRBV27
CASRPSGTPIYEQYF
TGTGCCAGCCGACCTTCCGGGACACCCATCTACGAGCAGTACTTC
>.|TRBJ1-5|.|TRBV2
CASDQGLEQPQHF
TGTGCCAGCGATCAGGGATTGGAACAGCCCCAGCATTTT
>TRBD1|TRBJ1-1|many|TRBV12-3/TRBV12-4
CASSSGQGWTEAFF
TGTGCCAGCAGTTCTGGACAGGGTTGGACTGAAGCTTTCTTT
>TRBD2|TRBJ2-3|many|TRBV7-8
CASSLVRGGQADTQYF
TGTGCCAGCAGCTTAGTGCGGGGGGGCCAAGCAGATACGCAGTATTTT
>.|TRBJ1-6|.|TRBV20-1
CSAPSIGNSPLHF
TGCAGTGCGCCGTCCATAGGGAATTCACCCCTCCACTTT
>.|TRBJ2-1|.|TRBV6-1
CASIPPGQFF
TGTGCCAGCATCCCCCCAGGGCAGTTCTTC
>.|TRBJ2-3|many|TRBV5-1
CASSLVPPDFGTDTDTQYF
TGCGCCAGCAGCTTGGTTCCCCCTGACTTCGGGACCGACACAGATACGCAGTATTTT
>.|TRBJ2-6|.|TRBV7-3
CASSFAGRSSGANVLTF
TGTGCCAGCAGCTTTGCGGGGAGAAGCTCTGGGGCCAACGTCCTGACTTTC
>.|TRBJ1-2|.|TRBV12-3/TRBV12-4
CASRSGGLGYTF
TGTGCCAGCAGGTCCGGGGGGCTTGGCTACACCTTC
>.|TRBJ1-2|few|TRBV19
CASSVGIYGYTF
TGTGCCAGTAGTGTGGGGATCTATGGCTACACCTTC
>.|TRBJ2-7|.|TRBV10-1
CASSESGVVNEQYF
TGCGCCAGCAGTGAGTCGGGTGTTGTGAACGAGCAGTACTTC
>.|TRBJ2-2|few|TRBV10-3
CAISEGNTGELFF
TGTGCCATCAGTGAGGGAAACACCGGGGAGCTGTTTTTT
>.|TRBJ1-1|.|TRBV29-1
CSVEGGGYAFF
TGCAGCGTTGAGGGAGGAGGGTATGCTTTCTTT
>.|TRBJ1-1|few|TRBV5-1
CASSVGLGTEAFF
TGCGCCAGCAGCGTGGGACTTGGTACTGAAGCTTTCTTT
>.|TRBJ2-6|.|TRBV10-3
CAIRGTGNSGANVLTF
TGTGCCATCAGGGGAACAGGGAACTCTGGGGCCAACGTCCTGACTTTC
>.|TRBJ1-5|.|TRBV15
CATSRAFRESNQPQHF
TGTGCCACCAGCAGAGCGTTCAGGGAGAGCAATCAGCCCCAGCATTTT
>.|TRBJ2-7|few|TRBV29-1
CSVAGTYEQYF
TGCAGCGTTGCCGGGACCTACGAGCAGTACTTC
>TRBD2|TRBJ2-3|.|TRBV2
CASSEAAGGRTDTQYF
TGTGCCAGCAGTGAAGCAGCGGGGGGCCGGACAGATACGCAGTATTTT
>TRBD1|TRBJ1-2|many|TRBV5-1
CASSLEVRDSYGYTF
TGCGCCAGCAGCTTGGAGGTCCGGGACAGCTATGGCTACACCTTC
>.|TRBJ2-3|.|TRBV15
CATSRDLPGTSTDTQYF
TGTGCCACCAGCAGAGACCTACCAGGTACTAGCACAGATACGCAGTATTTT